Each of the 9 T cell receptor beta chains below was sequenced from the same sample in a study of blood T cells in healthy people across ages. A sample-barcoded 5' primer and a J-beta primer mix were used in a second PCR of roughly 7 to 12 cycles. TCRdb re-derived calls from the 5' RACE reads in MiXCR, one entry per CDR3 protein. The data contain 950,000 to 1,200,000 distinct CDR3 sequences, approximately 38% of them seen just once; the ten biggest clones take up 13%. The source material was blood. Receptor source: a man aged 18 to 35 in good health.

There are a few counts of this clonotype. CDR3 amino acids: CASSWMAEDQPQHF. In DNA form, the CDR3 reads TGTGCCAGCAGTTGGATGGCAGAAGATCAGCCCCAGCATTTT. The V call is TRBV6-6, the J call TRBJ1-5; D gene uncertain. CDR1 is MNHNY, CDR2 SVGAGI, per germline (reference sequence). The V end was cut by 4 bases, the J end by 5 bases, with 12 bases between. This CDR3 has 14 residues.

The chain is built from TRBV5-4 and TRBJ2-5; 8 bases match TRBD1. Germline values: CDR1 SGHNT, CDR2 YYREEE (reference sequence). The CDR3 is 15 residues long. The J segment lost 11 bases and the V segment lost 2 bases, leaving 14 bases of the junction unmatched. The CDR3 sequence is CASSFRTGKYNEQYF. The DNA of the CDR3 is TGTGCCAGCAGCTTCAGGACAGGGAAATACAATGAGCAGTACTTC.

This clonotype was seen a handful of times. This CDR3 is CASSFTSGGRYEQYF. For the CDR3, the DNA is TGTGCCAGCAGTTTCACTAGCGGGGGGCGATACGAGCAGTACTTC. This chain connects TRBV6-1 to TRBJ2-4, with 12 bases fitting TRBD2. The end of the DNA aligns better with TRBJ2-7, so the J call may be wrong. The germline gives CDR1 MNHNS, CDR2 SASEGT. The CDR3 runs 15 residues.

The chain combines TRBV20-1 with TRBJ1-1; 9 nucleotides align to TRBD1. The CDR3 loop spans 15 amino acids. CDR1 is DFQATT and CDR2 is SNEGSKA in the germline V gene (reference sequence). Trimming at V came to 3 bases and at J to 3 bases, leaving 8 bases not matched to a gene. CDR3 protein: CSASSVDRGYTEAFF. The CDR3 DNA reads TGCAGTGCTAGTTCGGTGGACAGGGGTTACACTGAAGCTTTCTTT.

The chain has TRBV5-1 and TRBJ2-3, with 9 bases lining up with TRBD2. The CDR3 totals 15 residues. V was clipped by 1 base and J by 4 bases; unmatched bases: 4. CDR1 is SGHRS and CDR2 is YFSETQ in the germline V gene. The CDR3, as DNA: TGCGCCAGCAGCTTGAGTAGCGGGGGATCAGATACGCAGTATTTT. Its protein product is CASSLSSGGSDTQYF.

The rearrangement uses TRBV5-1 and TRBJ2-1, with D unresolved. The ends were cut back, 4 bases at V and 5 bases at J, with 16 bases in the middle. Germline values: CDR1 SGHRS, CDR2 YFSETQ. The CDR3 is made up of 15 amino acids. The CDR3 region has the DNA TGCGCCAGCAGCCGCAGCATTCGGGCCGACAATGAGCAGTTCTTC. It specifies CASSRSIRADNEQFF.

This chain links TRBV20-1 with TRBJ2-1; the match to TRBD2 covers 8 bases. The CDR3 has 17 amino acids. Germline V gene data show CDR1 as DFQATT and CDR2 as SNEGSKA (reference sequence). J gave up 10 bases and V 0 bases, and 17 bases lay outside the gene matches. CDR3 nucleotide sequence: TGCAGTGCTAGAGATCCCACTGGCGGGGGGACGAAGGGAGAGCAGTTCTTC. Protein: CSARDPTGGGTKGEQFF.

V gene TRBV5-1 combines with J gene TRBJ1-1, with a tentative D call TRBD1 (6 bases). There are 14 residues in the CDR3. V lost 3 bases and J lost 7, with 16 bases in between. Germline CDR1 is SGHRS and CDR2 is YFSETQ. Written as DNA, the CDR3 is TGCGCCAGCAGCTCCGGCGGGACAATCAATGAAGCTTTCTTT. As protein: CASSSGGTINEAFF.

The table lists this clonotype with many counts. The chain carries TRBV20-1 and TRBJ1-6; D gene ambiguous. This CDR3 has 16 residues. Germline values: CDR1 DFQATT, CDR2 SNEGSKA (reference sequence). The germline V and J ends were trimmed by 0 bases and 0 bases, with 9 bases remaining between them. CDR3 in amino acids: CSARDRGSSYNSPLHF. CDR3 nucleotides: TGCAGTGCTAGAGATCGCGGGAGCTCCTATAATTCACCCCTCCACTTT.